A single sample is the source of the 10 T cell receptor beta chains below, sequenced in a study of T-cell reconstitution after alpha-beta-depleted transplantation in children. Library preparation (for TCRbeta) was performed with unique molecular identifiers. MiXCR, applied by TCRdb to the PCR reads, yields one record per CDR3 protein. The data show over 400,000 distinct CDR3 sequences, roughly an eighth seen once. The specimen comprised PBMCs from the stem cell graft donor, sampled from the stem cell graft. Receptors originate from a human donor who donated a stem cell graft to a child with combined immunodeficiency.

This clonotype was counted only a few times. This chain links TRBV10-3 with TRBJ2-1; 14 nucleotides match TRBD2. V dropped 6 bases and J dropped 8; count of bases not matched to a gene: 6. CDR1 and CDR2 (germline): ENHRY, SYGVKD. This CDR3 is 15 amino acids long. The CDR3 is CAISRLAGGPDEQFF. The CDR3 region has the DNA TGTGCCATCAGCCGACTAGCGGGAGGGCCGGATGAGCAGTTCTTC.

The chain has TRBV6-5 and TRBJ1-2; TRBD1 is a possible D gene (6 bases). Trimming removed 7 bases at V and 5 bases at J, with 17 bases between. The CDR3 consists of 14 residues. The germline V gene has CDR1 MNHEY and CDR2 SVGAGI. Written as DNA, the CDR3 is TGTGCCAGCAATAACCGGACAGCTTTTTATGGCTACACCTTC. This translates into CASNNRTAFYGYTF.

This clonotype came up many times. The chain uses TRBV10-3 and TRBJ2-7; 7 bases fit TRBD1. The CDR3 has 14 residues. Germline V gives CDR1 ENHRY, CDR2 SYGVKD. The trim removed 10 bases at V and 5 bases at J, leaving 14 bases unmatched. CDR3 amino acids: CATQTRDSAHEQYF. In DNA, the CDR3 is TGTGCCACCCAAACCCGGGACAGTGCCCACGAGCAGTACTTC.

CDR3 residues: CASSLDGGDEQFF. Written as DNA, the CDR3 is TGTGCCAGCAGCTTAGATGGGGGCGATGAGCAGTTCTTC. The chain links TRBV7-2 to TRBJ2-1, with D perhaps TRBD1 (6 bases). The germline V gene has CDR1 SGHTA and CDR2 FQGNSA. With 1 base removed from V and 8 bases from J, the gap between germline ends came to 9 bases. The CDR3 loop spans 13 amino acids.

Concerning this clonotype itself: One base away lies a much larger clone, so this may be a sequencing read error. V gene TRBV7-9 combines with J gene TRBJ2-1; 8 positions agree with TRBD1. The J segment lost 7 bases and the V segment lost 4 bases, leaving 12 bases of the junction unmatched. In germline, CDR1 is SEHNR, CDR2 FQNEAQ (reference sequence). The CDR3 has 16 amino acids. This chain's CDR3 is CASSSRKDRVGNEQFF. Written as DNA, the CDR3 is TGTGCCAGCAGCTCCCGTAAGGACAGGGTAGGAAATGAGCAGTTCTTC.

V and J are TRBV29-1 and TRBJ2-1; tentative D call: TRBD1 (6 bases). Germline assignment: CDR1 SQVTM and CDR2 ANQGSEA. CDR3 length: 14 amino acids. V dropped 2 bases and J dropped 6 bases, with 14 bases sitting between them. CDR3 residues: CSVEFGEGGNEQFF. CDR3 nucleotides: TGCAGCGTTGAATTTGGGGAAGGGGGCAATGAGCAGTTCTTC.

This clonotype was counted a few times. V usage is TRBV7-6 and J usage is TRBJ2-1; 15 positions agree with TRBD2. The CDR3 runs to 18 residues. Germline V gene data show CDR1 as SGHVS and CDR2 as FNYEAQ. V dropped 5 bases and J dropped 1; count of bases not matched to a gene: 6. The CDR3 sequence: CASSPGLAGGPSYNEQFF. In DNA, the CDR3 is TGTGCCAGCAGCCCGGGACTAGCGGGGGGCCCATCCTACAATGAGCAGTTCTTC.

The V and J genes are TRBV12-3 or TRBV12-4 and TRBJ2-5, with TRBD1 as a possible D gene (8 bases). Between the trimmed V and J ends, which lost 2 bases and 6 bases, there was a span of 19 bases. The CDR3 consists of 16 residues. CDR3 residues: CASSLRSYRGGKTQYF. CDR3 nucleotides: TGTGCCAGCAGTTTAAGGTCCTACAGGGGGGGGAAGACCCAGTACTTC.

This clonotype was picked up many times. V usage is TRBV15 and J usage is TRBJ2-7; 9 bases map to TRBD2. This CDR3 is built from 14 residues. Germline V lookup: CDR1 LNHNV, CDR2 YYDKDF (reference sequence). The ends lost 5 bases at V and 3 bases at J; junction bases unmatched: 5. The CDR3 here is CATSPDSGSYEQYF. In DNA form, the CDR3 reads TGTGCCACCAGCCCAGATAGCGGGAGCTACGAGCAGTACTTC.

This clonotype was seen at least ten times. This rearrangement joins TRBV24-1 to TRBJ2-3, with 10 bases matching TRBD2. The trim removed 3 bases at V and 4 bases at J, leaving 6 bases unmatched. Germline CDR1 is KGHDR and CDR2 is SFDVKD. This CDR3 comprises 16 residues. This CDR3 is CATSDPSGSQADTQYF. The CDR3 DNA reads TGTGCCACCAGTGATCCTAGCGGGAGTCAGGCAGATACGCAGTATTTT.